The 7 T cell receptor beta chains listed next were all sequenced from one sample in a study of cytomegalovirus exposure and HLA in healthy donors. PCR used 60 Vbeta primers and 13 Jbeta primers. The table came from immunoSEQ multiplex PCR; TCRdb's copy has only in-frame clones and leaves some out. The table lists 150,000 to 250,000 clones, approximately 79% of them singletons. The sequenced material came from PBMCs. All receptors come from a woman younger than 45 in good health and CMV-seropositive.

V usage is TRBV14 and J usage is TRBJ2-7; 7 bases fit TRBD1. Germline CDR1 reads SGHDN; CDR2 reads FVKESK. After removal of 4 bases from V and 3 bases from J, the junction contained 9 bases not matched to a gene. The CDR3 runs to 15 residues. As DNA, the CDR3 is TGTGCCAGCAGCCCACAGGGGATTTCGGACTACGAGCAGTACTTC. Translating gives CASSPQGISDYEQYF.

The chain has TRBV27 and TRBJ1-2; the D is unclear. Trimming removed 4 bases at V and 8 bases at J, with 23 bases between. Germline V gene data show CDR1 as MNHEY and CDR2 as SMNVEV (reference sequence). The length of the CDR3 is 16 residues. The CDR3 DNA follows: TGTGCCAGCAGTTCCCCCAGATTAGGCGGCTTTGGGGGCTACACCTTC. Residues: CASSSPRLGGFGGYTF.

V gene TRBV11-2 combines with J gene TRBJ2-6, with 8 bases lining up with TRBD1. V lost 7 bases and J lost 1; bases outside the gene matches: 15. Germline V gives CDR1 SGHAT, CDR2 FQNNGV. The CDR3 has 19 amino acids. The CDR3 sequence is CASILYKHGQGSGANVLTF. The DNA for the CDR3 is TGTGCCAGCATCCTGTATAAGCACGGACAGGGTTCTGGGGCCAACGTCCTGACTTTC.

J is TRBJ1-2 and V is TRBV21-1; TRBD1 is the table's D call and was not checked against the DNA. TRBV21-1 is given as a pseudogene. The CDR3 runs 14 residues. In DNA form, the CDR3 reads TGTGCCACCCCTATAATCGACAGGGACTATGGCTACACCTTC. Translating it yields CATPIIDRDYGYTF.

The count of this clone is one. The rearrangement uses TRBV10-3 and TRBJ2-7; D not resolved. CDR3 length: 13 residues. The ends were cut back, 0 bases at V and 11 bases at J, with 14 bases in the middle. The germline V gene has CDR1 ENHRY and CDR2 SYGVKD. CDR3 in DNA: TGTGCCATCAGTGAGTCGAACACGGGTGGAGAGTACTTC. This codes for CAISESNTGGEYF.

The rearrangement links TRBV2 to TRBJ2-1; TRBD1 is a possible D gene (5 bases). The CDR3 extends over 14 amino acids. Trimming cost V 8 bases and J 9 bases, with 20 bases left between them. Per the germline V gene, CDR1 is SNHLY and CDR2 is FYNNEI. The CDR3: CASPPAGQGIEQFF. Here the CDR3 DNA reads TGTGCCAGCCCTCCGGCCGGACAAGGGATTGAGCAGTTCTTC.

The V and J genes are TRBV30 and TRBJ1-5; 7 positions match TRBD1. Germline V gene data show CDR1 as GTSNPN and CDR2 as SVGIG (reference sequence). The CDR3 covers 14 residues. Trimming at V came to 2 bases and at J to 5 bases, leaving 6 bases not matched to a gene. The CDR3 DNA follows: TGTGCCTGGAGTCTGAGACAGGGTGATCAGCCCCAGCATTTT. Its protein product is CAWSLRQGDQPQHF.